These 13 T cell receptor beta chains originate from one sample sequenced in a study of blood T cell repertoires in COVID-19. TCRdb's copy holds only in-frame clones and misses some; the assay was immunoSEQ multiplex PCR. Here the sample spans around 100,000 clones, nearly 90% being singletons. Sequenced sample: peripheral blood. Receptor source: a man aged 50 or older with active COVID-19.

This clone has just one count. This chain joins TRBV12-3 or TRBV12-4 and TRBJ1-2; 7 bases are a match to TRBD1. J lost 7 bases, V lost 6 bases, and 8 bases had no gene match. The CDR3 contains 13 residues. The CDR3 region has the DNA TGTGCCAGCAGACCTACAGGGGCAGGTGGCTACACCTTC. Its protein product is CASRPTGAGGYTF.

This chain links TRBV13 with TRBJ2-7; tentatively, D is TRBD1 (5 bases). This CDR3 is built from 14 residues. Trimming stripped 7 bases from V and 0 bases from J, with 13 bases between. Germline V gene data show CDR1 as PRHDT and CDR2 as FYEKMQ (reference sequence). The CDR3 region has the DNA TGTGCCAGCACCCTGGGGCGGATCTCCTACGAGCAGTACTTC. Residues: CASTLGRISYEQYF.

The chain uses TRBV5-4 and TRBJ2-1, with a weak D call TRBD2 (5 bases). This CDR3 has 18 residues. Germline V gene lookup returns CDR1 SGHNT and CDR2 YYREEE (reference sequence). V gave up 4 bases and J gave up 0 bases, with 20 bases separating them. CDR3 coding DNA: TGTGCCAGCAGCCCTCGTATAGAGCGGAGAAGCTCCTACAATGAGCAGTTCTTC. Translated, it gives CASSPRIERRSSYNEQFF.

As to this clone: Mismatch with germline at one junction end may stem from a read error. The rearrangement links TRBV6-1 to TRBJ1-4, with a weak D call TRBD1 (5 bases). CDR3 length: 16 amino acids. Germline V gene data show CDR1 as MNHNS and CDR2 as SASEGT. CDR3 region: CASREVLQGYREKLFF. CDR3 bases: TGTGCCAGCAGGGAAGTCTTGCAGGGTTATCGTGAAAAACTGTTTTTT.

The chain uses TRBV5-8 and TRBJ1-5, with a possible D match to TRBD1 (5 bases). Germline V CDR1 and CDR2: SGHTS, YDEGEE. The CDR3 is 16 residues long. V shed 0 bases and J shed 4 bases, with 14 bases lying between them. Here the CDR3 reads CASSLGQWGGNQPQHF. In nucleotides, the CDR3 is TGTGCCAGCAGCTTGGGCCAATGGGGGGGAAATCAGCCCCAGCATTTT.

The rearrangement joins TRBV19 to TRBJ1-5, with a possible D match to TRBD1 (5 bases). The CDR3 totals 15 residues. CDR1 and CDR2 (germline): LNHDA, SQIVND (reference sequence). V lost 7 bases to trimming and J lost 1 base, with 14 bases between them. This chain's CDR3 is CASITTDGSNQPQHF. The DNA for the CDR3 is TGTGCCAGTATTACGACAGACGGAAGCAATCAGCCCCAGCATTTT.

This chain links TRBV7-5 with TRBJ2-7; the D segment call TRBD2 is taken from the table without a DNA check. TRBV7-5 is a pseudogene locus. This CDR3 spans 15 amino acids. DNA for the CDR3: TGTGCCAGAAGCTCCAGGACTAGCGGATCCTACGAGCAGTACTTC. Encoded protein: CARSSRTSGSYEQYF.

This chain connects TRBV21-1 to TRBJ1-2. TRBV21-1 is given as a pseudogene. The CDR3 is 17 residues long. CDR3 bases: TGTGCCAGCAGCAAGAGGTTGTCCCCCGACGGGGTCGCTGGCTACACCTTC. Its translation is CASSKRLSPDGVAGYTF.

The CDR3 sequence: CASGLFRGETQYF. The CDR3 coding sequence is TGTGCTAGTGGTTTGTTTAGGGGAGAGACCCAGTACTTC. This chain links TRBV12-5 with TRBJ2-5; the D gene is possibly TRBD1 (5 bases). The germline V gene has CDR1 LGHNT and CDR2 FRNRAP. This CDR3 contains 13 residues. The V end was cut by 2 bases, the J end by 4 bases, with 8 bases between.

This chain connects TRBV5-4 to TRBJ2-5; TRBD2 agrees at 11 bases. Trimming at V came to 2 bases and at J to 6 bases, leaving 3 bases not matched to a gene. The CDR3 length is 14 residues. The germline CDR1 and CDR2 sequences are SGHNT and YYREEE (reference sequence). The DNA of the CDR3 is TGTGCCAGCAGCTTTGTGACTAGCGGGAAGACCCAGTACTTC. Translated: CASSFVTSGKTQYF. Variable domain in full (rest from reference TRBV5-4 and TRBJ2-5): ETGVTQSPTHLIKTRGQQVTLRCSSQSGHNTVSWYQQALGQGPQFIFQYYREEENGRGNFPPRFSGLQFPNYSSELNVNALELDDSALYLCASSFVTSGKTQYFGPGTRLLVL.

The gene calls are TRBV6-5 and TRBJ2-3; TRBD2 matches 8 bases. CDR1 and CDR2 from the germline V gene are MNHEY and SVGAGI. The CDR3 totals 14 residues. Unmatched junction bases numbered 5, after V lost 7 bases and J lost 2 bases. The CDR3 is CASKDGGATDTQYF. CDR3 sequence (DNA): TGTGCCAGCAAGGACGGGGGGGCCACAGATACGCAGTATTTT.

The CDR3 is CASSRGRGRNQPQHF. The CDR3, as DNA: TGCGCCAGCAGCCGGGGCAGGGGGCGTAATCAGCCCCAGCATTTT. The rearrangement joins TRBV4-3 to TRBJ1-5; 8 bases line up with TRBD1. The junction had 6 bases not matched to a gene; V was cut back by 4 bases and J by 4 bases. The length of the CDR3 is 15 residues. Germline-derived CDR1 and CDR2 are LGHNA and YSLEER.

The genes are TRBV5-5 and TRBJ1-4, with 7 nucleotides matching TRBD1. Trimming cost V 5 bases and J 8 bases; bases outside gene matches: 12. The CDR3 is made up of 15 amino acids. The germline gives CDR1 SGHKS, CDR2 YYEKEE (reference sequence). The CDR3 loop is CASSRTGVVGEKLFF. DNA for the CDR3: TGTGCCAGCAGTCGAACAGGGGTGGTAGGGGAAAAACTGTTTTTT.